The present TCR beta chain was sequenced within a study of radiotherapy plus CTLA-4 blockade in lung cancer. As for the study in general: Patients showed objective responses in 18% of cases and disease control in 30% to 40%.

Profiling relied on immunoSEQ multiplex PCR, and the TCRdb table lists in-frame clones only, not all of them. The sample has around 90,000 clones; around four fifths are singletons. Study results and limitations: Response was reportedly best predicted by early blood T cell clone dynamics, with interferon-beta. Tumor-origin TCR clones grew in blood after radiotherapy plus ipilimumab.

Regarding this clone: Antigen specificity is unknown.

Here the sequenced sample was peripheral blood, taken from a patient treated with radiotherapy plus ipilimumab. The TCR sequence derives from a human donor with non-small cell lung cancer who had stable disease on radiotherapy plus ipilimumab.

CDR3 in amino acids: CASSQPGTGNTGELFF. CDR3 coding DNA: TGCGCCAGCAGTCAACCCGGGACGGGGAACACCGGGGAGCTGTTTTTT. The chain couples TRBV23-1 to TRBJ2-2; either TRBD1 or TRBD2 may supply D (5 bases each). Being an ORF, TRBV23-1 has a function that is uncertain. The V end lost 2 bases, the J end lost 1 base, and 11 bases lay between the germline ends. The length of the CDR3 is 16 residues.